This entry describes one T cell receptor (beta chain). Possible read error: a much larger clone is one base away. The CDR3 loop spans 14 amino acids. Germline V gene lookup returns CDR1 SEHNR and CDR2 FQNEAQ (reference sequence). A modified ARM-PCR protocol with three rounds of nested PCR amplified TCRbeta. Via MiXCR, TCRdb re-called the multiplex PCR reads, giving one row per CDR3 protein. The profile shows about 80,000 distinct CDR3 sequences, roughly two thirds of them singletons. This specimen comes from a study of tumor and adjacent non-tumor tissue in lung cancer. No cell sorting was done before RNA was extracted from the tissue. Chemotherapy-naive patients with new lung cancer underwent thoracic surgery in China, August–November 2014.

This sequence joins TRBV7-9 and TRBJ2-3; 8 bases are a match to TRBD2. The sequenced sample consisted of lung tumor tissue. The source is a woman in her thirties or forties with non-small cell lung cancer. The CDR3, as DNA: TGTGCCAGCGGCTTAACGGGGGGGTTGGATACGCAGTATTTT. Translating gives CASGLTGGLDTQYF.